A single sample gave rise to the 9 T cell receptor beta chains below, sequenced in a study of molecular identifiers for immune sequencing clone quantification. TCRdb re-called the PCR reads with MiXCR, one entry per CDR3 protein. The sample records around 480,000 distinct CDR3 sequences, about 26% being singletons. Sequencing was performed on naive CD8+ T cells from blood, with Jurkat cell RNA spiked in. Stated subset: FACS-sorted CD8+CD4-CCR7+CD45RA+ naive T cells. Receptors originate from a human donor in good health. Some libraries in this study had Jurkat cell RNA spiked in.

This chain links TRBV20-1 with TRBJ1-2, with a tentative D call TRBD1 (5 bases). The CDR3 is made up of 14 amino acids. Germline V gene sequence: CDR1 DFQATT, CDR2 SNEGSKA (reference sequence). V was shortened by 3 bases and J by 4 bases, with 15 bases between the two germline ends. DNA of the CDR3: TGCAGTGCTAGTGAGGAGGGGAGGAGCTATGGCTACACCTTC. It yields the protein CSASEEGRSYGYTF.

In this sample, this clonotype turned up many times. The V call is TRBV4-1, the J call TRBJ2-7; D perhaps matches TRBD2 (5 bases). Trimming took off 4 bases at V and 4 bases at J, with 17 bases between the two ends. Germline V gene sequence: CDR1 MGHRA, CDR2 YSYEKL. The CDR3 consists of 15 residues. Here the CDR3 DNA reads TGCGCCAGCAGCCCGGAGGCAGTTCTGAGGTACGAGCAGTACTTC. Protein: CASSPEAVLRYEQYF.

The V and J genes are TRBV2 and TRBJ1-1; D perhaps matches TRBD1 (6 bases). Between the trimmed V and J ends, which lost 3 bases and 3 bases, there was a span of 8 bases. The CDR3 has 13 amino acids. Germline V CDR1 and CDR2: SNHLY, FYNNEI. CDR3 residues: CASSEAGDTEAFF. DNA of the CDR3: TGTGCCAGCAGTGAGGCAGGGGACACTGAAGCTTTCTTT.

There are a few counts of this clonotype. This chain connects TRBV7-2 to TRBJ2-7; D is ambiguous. Germline loops: CDR1 SGHTA, CDR2 FQGNSA. Trimming took 5 bases from V and 6 from J, leaving 14 bases between them. This CDR3 is built from 13 residues. CDR3 protein: CASSTVWGIEQYF. The DNA of the CDR3 is TGTGCCAGCAGCACGGTATGGGGTATCGAGCAGTACTTC.

This clonotype has just a few counts. This chain links TRBV5-1 with TRBJ2-7, with 7 bases aligning to TRBD2. V was clipped by 0 bases and J by 3 bases; unmatched bases: 6. Germline V gene data show CDR1 as SGHRS and CDR2 as YFSETQ. This CDR3 has 15 amino acids. Here the CDR3 reads CASSLVGREGYEQYF. CDR3 bases: TGCGCCAGCAGCTTGGTGGGTAGGGAGGGCTACGAGCAGTACTTC.

As for this clonotype: The junction differs from germline at one of its ends, possibly a read error. The chain joins TRBV27 to TRBJ2-5; weak D call: TRBD2 (7 bases). Germline CDR1 and CDR2: MNHEY and SMNVEV (reference sequence). The CDR3 contains 14 residues. CDR3 in amino acids: CASSLHKGGETQHF. CDR3 nucleotides: TGTGCCAGCAGTTTACACAAGGGGGGGGAGACCCAGCACTTC.

This chain uses TRBV5-1 with TRBJ2-2; D perhaps matches TRBD1 (5 bases). V was pared by 3 bases and J by 1 base, with 10 bases between. The CDR3 totals 15 residues. Germline CDR1 reads SGHRS; CDR2 reads YFSETQ. CDR3 sequence: CASSWMDKNTGELFF. The CDR3 DNA follows: TGCGCCAGCAGCTGGATGGACAAGAACACCGGGGAGCTGTTTTTT.

The chain employs TRBV27 and TRBJ2-1; D not resolved. The CDR3 has 13 residues. Germline V CDR1 and CDR2: MNHEY, SMNVEV (reference sequence). The ends were cut back, 3 bases at V and 6 bases at J, with 9 bases in the middle. CDR3 sequence reads: CASSLTSPNEQFF. For the CDR3, the DNA is TGTGCCAGCAGTTTGACTTCCCCCAATGAGCAGTTCTTC.

Concerning this clonotype itself: This sequence may be a read error, since a much larger clone differs from it by one base. The chain employs TRBV12-3 or TRBV12-4 and TRBJ2-3; a weak D match, TRBD2 (5 bases). This CDR3 has 14 amino acids. Trimming left V 6 bases short and J 7 bases short, with 17 bases between. CDR3 sequence (DNA): TGTGCCAGCAGAGACTATCCCCCCCAGCATACGCAGTATTTT. Its translation: CASRDYPPQHTQYF.